Detailed here is one TCR beta chain. The V gene end was trimmed by 4 bases and the J gene end by 2 bases; junction bases not matched to a gene: 13. The CDR3 is 17 residues long. Germline V gene data show CDR1 as SGHTA and CDR2 as FQGTGA. The data are from a study of T cell responses to AZD1222 COVID-19 vaccine. The protocol was immunoSEQ multiplex PCR, while the TCRdb copy is restricted to in-frame clones and leaves out a portion. Among 150,000 or so clones listed, around 92% were seen once. The sequence derives from an adult who received the AZD1222 COVID-19 vaccine. The J gene is TRBJ2-7, the V gene TRBV7-3; 8 nucleotides align to TRBD2. Sequencing used peripheral blood, obtained 28 days after the second AZD1222 dose. The CDR3 DNA is TGTGCCAGCAGCTCACGCCCCCGAACTAGCGGAACCTACGAGCAGTACTTC. This translates into CASSSRPRTSGTYEQYF.